Sequencing of this T cell receptor beta chain was carried out in a study of PD-L1 blockade in urothelial cancer. Study-wide context: Analysis of the blood was performed 3 weeks (second dose) and 6 weeks after treatment start.

Germline CDR1 and CDR2: LNHDA and SQIVND (reference sequence). Trimming removed 5 bases from V and 6 bases from J; junction bases left unmatched: 9. The CDR3 consists of 14 residues. Time point specified: pretreatment peripheral blood. Sequenced by immunoSEQ multiplex PCR; TCRdb stores in-frame clones only, minus some. Here the sample spans 60,000 to 75,000 clones, about four fifths being singletons. This clonotype was sampled from a woman aged 70-85 years with urothelial cancer. The V call is TRBV19, the J call TRBJ2-7, with 8 bases lining up with TRBD2. The sample in question was PBMCs, obtained around atezolizumab (anti-PD-L1) treatment. The CDR3 loop reads CASSYQAGVPEQYF. Written as DNA, the CDR3 is TGTGCCAGTAGTTACCAAGCGGGAGTCCCCGAGCAGTACTTC.